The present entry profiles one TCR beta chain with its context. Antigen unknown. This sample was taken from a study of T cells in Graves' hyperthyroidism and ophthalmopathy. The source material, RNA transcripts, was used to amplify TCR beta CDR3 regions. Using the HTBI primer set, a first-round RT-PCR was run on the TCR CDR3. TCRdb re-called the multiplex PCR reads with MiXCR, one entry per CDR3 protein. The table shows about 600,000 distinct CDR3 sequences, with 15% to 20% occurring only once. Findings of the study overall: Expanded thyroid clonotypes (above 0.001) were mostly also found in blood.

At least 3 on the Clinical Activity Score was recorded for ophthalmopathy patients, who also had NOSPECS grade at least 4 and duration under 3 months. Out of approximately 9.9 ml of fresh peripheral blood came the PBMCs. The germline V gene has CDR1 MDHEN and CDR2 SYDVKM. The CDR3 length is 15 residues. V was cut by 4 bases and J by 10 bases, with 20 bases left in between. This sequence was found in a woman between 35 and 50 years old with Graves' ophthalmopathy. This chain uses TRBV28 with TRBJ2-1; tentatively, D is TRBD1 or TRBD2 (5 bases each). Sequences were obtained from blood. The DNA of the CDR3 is TGTGCCAGCAGTTCCGGGGCAATTGGTAATAGGGAGCAGTTCTTC. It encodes CASSSGAIGNREQFF.